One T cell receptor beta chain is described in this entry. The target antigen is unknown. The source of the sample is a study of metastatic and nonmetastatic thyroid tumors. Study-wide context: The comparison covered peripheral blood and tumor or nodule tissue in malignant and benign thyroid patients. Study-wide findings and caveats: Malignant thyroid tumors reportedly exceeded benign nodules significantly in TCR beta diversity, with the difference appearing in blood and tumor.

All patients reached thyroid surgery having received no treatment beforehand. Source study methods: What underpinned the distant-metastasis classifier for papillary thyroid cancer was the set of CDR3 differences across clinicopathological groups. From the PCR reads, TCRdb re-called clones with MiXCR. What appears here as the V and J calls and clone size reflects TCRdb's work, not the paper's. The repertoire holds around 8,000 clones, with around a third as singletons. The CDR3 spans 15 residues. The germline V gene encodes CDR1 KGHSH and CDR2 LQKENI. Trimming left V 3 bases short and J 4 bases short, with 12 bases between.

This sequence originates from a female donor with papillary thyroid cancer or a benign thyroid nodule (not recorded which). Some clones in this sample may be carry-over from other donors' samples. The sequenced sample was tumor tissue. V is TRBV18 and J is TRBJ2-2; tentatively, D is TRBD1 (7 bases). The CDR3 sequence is CASSPAGGGTGELFF. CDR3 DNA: TGTGCCAGCTCACCCGCAGGGGGAGGCACCGGGGAGCTGTTTTTT.